The rows below give T cell receptor beta chains drawn from one sample of a study of blood T cell repertoires in COVID-19. Some clones are missing from TCRdb's copy, which holds only in-frame ones; the method was immunoSEQ multiplex PCR. The data hold about 330,000 clones, with roughly nine tenths observed a single time. Input material: PBMCs or T cells enriched from blood (not recorded which). The receptors shown here come from a woman aged 25 to 45 who had recovered from COVID-19. Each CDR3 is given without its conserved first and last residue.

cdr3_aa: ASSSPGGTIYEQY
v_call: TRBV4-1
j_call: TRBJ2-7

cdr3_aa: ASSVETSGSNEQF
v_call: TRBV2
j_call: TRBJ2-1

cdr3_aa: ASSQDRGGIGYT
v_call: TRBV4-3
j_call: TRBJ1-2

cdr3_aa: ASSALGYPSTDTQY
v_call: TRBV6-1
j_call: TRBJ2-3

cdr3_aa: ASSVREEGANVLT
v_call: TRBV9
j_call: TRBJ2-6

cdr3_aa: ASSVGTFQETQY
v_call: TRBV9
j_call: TRBJ2-5

cdr3_aa: ASSLDRGQTYEQY
v_call: TRBV6-5
j_call: TRBJ2-7

cdr3_aa: ASSLSRNTEAF
v_call: TRBV12-3/TRBV12-4
j_call: TRBJ1-1

cdr3_aa: ASIGAGNQPQH
v_call: TRBV28
j_call: TRBJ1-5

cdr3_aa: ASTGTGWSNYGYT
v_call: TRBV19
j_call: TRBJ1-2

cdr3_aa: AWKRGAYEQY
v_call: TRBV30
j_call: TRBJ2-7

cdr3_aa: ASSFQGNTEAF
v_call: TRBV5-1
j_call: TRBJ1-1

cdr3_aa: ASSEHPRTGYADTQY
v_call: TRBV6-4
j_call: TRBJ2-3

cdr3_aa: ASSFRANYGYT
v_call: TRBV7-9
j_call: TRBJ1-2

cdr3_aa: AISEYGGASYNEQF
v_call: TRBV10-3
j_call: TRBJ2-1

cdr3_aa: ASIGVGRGTEAF
v_call: TRBV7-2
j_call: TRBJ1-1

cdr3_aa: AIRGPGLARNEQF
v_call: TRBV10-3
j_call: TRBJ2-1

cdr3_aa: ATSFRDRGSPLH
v_call: TRBV15
j_call: TRBJ1-6

cdr3_aa: ASNSGVRNQPQH
v_call: TRBV2
j_call: TRBJ1-5

cdr3_aa: ASLRRGRANVLT
v_call: TRBV28
j_call: TRBJ2-6

cdr3_aa: ASSSGTGGHNEQF
v_call: TRBV5-1
j_call: TRBJ2-1

cdr3_aa: ASSLVGLYNEQF
v_call: TRBV7-2
j_call: TRBJ2-1

cdr3_aa: ASSPRDRFQKLF
v_call: TRBV18
j_call: TRBJ1-4

cdr3_aa: ASSVEGVDEQF
v_call: TRBV9
j_call: TRBJ2-1

cdr3_aa: ASRPPRASGARETQY
v_call: TRBV7-6
j_call: TRBJ2-5

cdr3_aa: ASSRATNVLT
v_call: TRBV14
j_call: TRBJ2-6

cdr3_aa: AISETGGVGYT
v_call: TRBV10-3
j_call: TRBJ1-2

cdr3_aa: ASSLLLAGLQETQY
v_call: TRBV28
j_call: TRBJ2-5

cdr3_aa: ASSFRGDRVLANYGYT
v_call: TRBV7-8
j_call: TRBJ1-2

cdr3_aa: ASSPDRGAPAQPQH
v_call: TRBV6-2/TRBV6-3
j_call: TRBJ1-5

cdr3_aa: ASSLLARGSGELF
v_call: TRBV27
j_call: TRBJ2-2

cdr3_aa: ASALKGLNTEAF
v_call: TRBV5-1
j_call: TRBJ1-1

cdr3_aa: ASSYESQGNYGYT
v_call: TRBV6-5
j_call: TRBJ1-2

cdr3_aa: ASSLADGGRETQY
v_call: TRBV5-1
j_call: TRBJ2-5

cdr3_aa: ASSLNTPGDQPQH
v_call: TRBV28
j_call: TRBJ1-5

cdr3_aa: ASSPAGTGIRETQY
v_call: TRBV18
j_call: TRBJ2-5

cdr3_aa: ASTPGGDSTDTQY
v_call: TRBV28
j_call: TRBJ2-3

cdr3_aa: ASAGTVYNEQF
v_call: TRBV30
j_call: TRBJ2-1

cdr3_aa: ASSPMLAGGLEQY
v_call: TRBV28
j_call: TRBJ2-7

cdr3_aa: ASRPNRGQETQY
v_call: TRBV5-1
j_call: TRBJ2-5

cdr3_aa: AISSDSPSFSVYTIY
v_call: TRBV10-3
j_call: TRBJ1-3